This TCR beta chain derives from a study of spatial heterogeneity in lung cancer. Looked up from germline, CDR1 is MNHEY and CDR2 is SVGEGT. The junction had 6 bases not matched to a gene; V was cut back by 5 bases and J by 3 bases. This CDR3 spans 14 amino acids. MiXCR, run by TCRdb on the 5' RACE reads, gives a single entry per CDR3 protein. The data contain tens of thousands of distinct CDR3 sequences, about 4.5% of them singletons. The time point was: sample taken at primary tumor resection. Unsorted whole RNA from tumor, nontumor lung or frozen PBMC underwent sequencing. A few counts support this clonotype.

This rearrangement joins TRBV6-2 or TRBV6-3 to TRBJ2-7, with 8 positions matching TRBD1. Source: PBMCs, taken at surgery. The source of this sequence is a male donor with early-stage non-small cell lung cancer. The DNA for the CDR3 is TGTGCCAGCAGTGATCCGGGACAGGTCTACGAGCAGTACTTC. Translation gives CASSDPGQVYEQYF.